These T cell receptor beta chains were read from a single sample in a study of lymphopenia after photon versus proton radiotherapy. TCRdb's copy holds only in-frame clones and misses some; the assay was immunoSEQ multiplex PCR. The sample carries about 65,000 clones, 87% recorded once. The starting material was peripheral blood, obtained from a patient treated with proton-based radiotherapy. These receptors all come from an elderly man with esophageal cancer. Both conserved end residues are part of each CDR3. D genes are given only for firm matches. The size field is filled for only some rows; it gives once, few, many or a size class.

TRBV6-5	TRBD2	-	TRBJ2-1	CASRRLAEYNEQFF	TGTGCCAGCAGGCGGCTAGCGGAGTACAATGAGCAGTTCTTC
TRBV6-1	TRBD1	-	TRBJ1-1	CASSEAYRGINTEAFF	TGTGCCAGCAGTGAAGCCTACAGGGGCATAAACACTGAAGCTTTCTTT
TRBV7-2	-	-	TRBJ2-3	CASSYGDRSYTQYF	TGTGCCAGCAGCTATGGTGACAGGTCATACACGCAGTATTTT
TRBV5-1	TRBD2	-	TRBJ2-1	CASSIWTSGNYNEQFF	TGCGCCAGCAGCATCTGGACTAGCGGGAATTACAATGAGCAGTTCTTC
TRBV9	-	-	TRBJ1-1	CASRRAAGNTEAFF	TGTGCCAGCAGAAGGGCAGCCGGGAACACTGAAGCTTTCTTT
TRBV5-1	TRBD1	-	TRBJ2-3	CASSMTGSYTDTQYF	TGCGCCAGCAGCATGACAGGGAGCTACACAGATACGCAGTATTTT
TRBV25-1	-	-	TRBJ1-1	CASSMGGSPEAFF	TGTGCCAGCAGTATGGGGGGCAGCCCTGAAGCTTTCTTT
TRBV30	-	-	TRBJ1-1	CAWSGPGVIEGAFF	TGTGCCTGGAGTGGGCCCGGAGTTATAGAGGGGGCTTTCTTT
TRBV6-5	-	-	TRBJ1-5	CASSPQGAPNQPQHF	TGTGCCAGCAGTCCTCAGGGTGCCCCAAATCAGCCCCAGCATTTT
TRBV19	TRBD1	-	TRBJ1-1	CASSIDNRGGTEAFF	TGTGCCAGTAGTATAGATAACAGGGGCGGCACTGAAGCTTTCTTT
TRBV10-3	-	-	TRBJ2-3	CAIGGRDTQYF	TGTGCCATCGGGGGGAGGGATACGCAGTATTTT
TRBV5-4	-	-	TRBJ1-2	CASSSTTGLGYGYTF	TGTGCCAGCAGCTCCACCACAGGGTTAGGGTATGGCTACACCTTC
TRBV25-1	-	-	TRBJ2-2	CASRGDYAGELFF	TGTGCCAGTAGGGGGGATTATGCCGGGGAGCTGTTTTTT
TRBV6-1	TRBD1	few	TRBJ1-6	CASSVTGDNSPLHF	TGTGCCAGCAGTGTGACAGGGGACAATTCACCCCTCCACTTT
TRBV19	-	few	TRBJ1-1	CASSMGNEDTEAFF	TGTGCCAGTAGTATGGGTAACGAGGACACTGAAGCTTTCTTT
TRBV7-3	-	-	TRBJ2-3	CASSPGSTDTQYF	TGTGCCAGCAGCCCCGGGAGCACAGATACGCAGTATTTT
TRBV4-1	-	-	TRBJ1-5	CASSQEGESQPQHF	TGCGCCAGCAGCCAAGAAGGGGAAAGTCAGCCCCAGCATTTT
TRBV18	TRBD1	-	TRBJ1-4	CASSLNGQGVGDEKLFF	TGTGCCAGCTCACTTAATGGACAGGGAGTAGGTGATGAAAAACTGTTTTTT
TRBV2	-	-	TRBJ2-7	CASTDWYSYEQYF	TGTGCCAGCACCGACTGGTACTCCTACGAGCAGTACTTC
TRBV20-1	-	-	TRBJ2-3	CSAPRTDTQYF	TGCAGTGCTCCCCGCACAGATACGCAGTATTTT
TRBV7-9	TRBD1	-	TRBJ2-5	CASSHGQGGETQYF	TGTGCCAGCAGCCATGGACAGGGAGGAGAGACCCAGTACTTC
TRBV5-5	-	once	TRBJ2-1	CASILDSSGGYNEQFF	TGTGCCAGCATCCTGGACTCGAGCGGAGGCTACAATGAGCAGTTCTTC
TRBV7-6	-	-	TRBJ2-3	CASSLAGTPGSSTDTQYF	TGTGCCAGCAGCTTAGCGGGGACCCCAGGGAGTTCCACAGATACGCAGTATTTT
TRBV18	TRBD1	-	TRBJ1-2	CASSPGTGGYGYTF	TGTGCCAGCTCACCCGGGACAGGGGGATATGGCTACACCTTC
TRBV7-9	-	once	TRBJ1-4	CASSFEGRTGGTNEKLFF	TGTGCCAGCAGCTTTGAGGGTCGCACGGGGGGGACTAATGAAAAACTGTTTTTT
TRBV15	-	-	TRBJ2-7	CATSRDLGASYEQYF	TGTGCCACCAGCAGAGATCTCGGGGCCTCCTACGAGCAGTACTTC
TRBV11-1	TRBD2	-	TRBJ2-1	CASSLPGLNRQFF	TGTGCCAGCAGCTTACCGGGACTAAACCGACAGTTCTTC
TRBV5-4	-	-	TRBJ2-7	CASSPRGPYEQYF	TGTGCCAGCAGCCCTCGGGGCCCCTACGAGCAGTACTTC
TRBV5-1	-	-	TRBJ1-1	CASSLVVNTEAFF	TGCGCCAGCAGCTTGGTCGTGAACACTGAAGCTTTCTTT
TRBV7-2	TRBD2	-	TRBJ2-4	CASSRGAGGPENIQYF	TGTGCCAGCAGCCGTGGTGCGGGGGGGCCGGAAAACATTCAGTACTTC
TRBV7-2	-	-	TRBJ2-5	CASSSNFQETQYF	TGTGCCAGCAGCTCCAACTTTCAAGAGACCCAGTACTTC
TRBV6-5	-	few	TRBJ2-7	CASGPGHHYEQYF	TGTGCCAGCGGACCGGGACACCACTACGAGCAGTACTTC
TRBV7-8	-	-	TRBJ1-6	CASSLPADKSSYNSPLHF	TGTGCCAGCAGCTTACCCGCGGATAAGAGCTCCTATAATTCACCCCTCCACTTT
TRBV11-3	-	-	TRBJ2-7	CASSLDLANEQYF	TGTGCCAGCAGCTTAGATCTGGCTAACGAGCAGTACTTC
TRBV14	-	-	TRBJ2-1	CASSQGAGAYNEQFF	TGTGCCAGCAGCCAAGGGGCGGGGGCTTACAATGAGCAGTTCTTC
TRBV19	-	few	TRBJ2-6	CASTSQTAKSTGANVLTF	TGTGCCAGTACCTCCCAGACAGCCAAGTCAACTGGGGCCAACGTCCTGACTTTC
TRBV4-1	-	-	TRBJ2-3	CASSQEEATRDTQYF	TGCGCCAGCAGCCAAGAGGAGGCTACTAGAGATACGCAGTATTTT
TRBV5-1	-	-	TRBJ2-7	CASFDTTYEQYF	TGCGCCAGTTTTGACACGACCTACGAGCAGTACTTC
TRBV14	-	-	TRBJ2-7	CASSQGPTIYYEQYF	TGTGCCAGCAGCCAGGGACCAACGATATACTACGAGCAGTACTTC
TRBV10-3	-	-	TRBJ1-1	CASDQGRGTEAFF	TGTGCCTCCGACCAGGGGAGAGGCACTGAAGCTTTCTTT
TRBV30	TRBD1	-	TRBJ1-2	CAWSGQGAQGYTF	TGTGCCTGGAGTGGTCAGGGGGCGCAGGGCTACACCTTC